This TCR beta chain stems from a study of T-cell reconstitution after alpha-beta-depleted transplantation in children. Overall study results and limits: Reportedly, alpha-beta T cells present about two months post-transplant originated from several hundred expanded clones of graft origin. T-cell numbers and diversity, one year after transplant, stemmed largely from T cells that were newly produced.

This clonotype appeared a few times. Its antigen remains unidentified. A read error may produce the germline difference seen at one junction end. Molecular barcoding with unique molecular identifiers was used for the TCRbeta library. A single record per CDR3 protein comes from TCRdb applying MiXCR to the PCR reads. Of about 300,000 distinct CDR3 sequences detected, less than 9.5% appear once; the ten largest clones hold around 9.8%. Germline assignment: CDR1 DFQATT and CDR2 SNEGSKA (reference sequence). The CDR3 loop spans 14 amino acids. Source: peripheral blood, taken 360 days after TCRalphabeta/CD19-depleted stem cell transplant. The chain uses TRBV20-1 and TRBJ1-1, with 8 bases fitting TRBD1. The receptor was derived from a female patient between 2 and 15 years old who had a stem cell transplant for Fanconi anemia, so the T cells may come from the graft donor. Written as DNA, the CDR3 is TGCAGTGGTAGACAGGGGATGGCGTGGGCTGAAGCTTTCTTT. This gives the protein CSGRQGMAWAEAFF.